What follows are 9 T cell receptor beta chains derived from one specimen sequenced in a study of beta chain features in type 1 diabetes. The entirety of the isolated RNA underwent reverse transcription, so expressed TCRB transcripts were sequenced. Data came from immunoSEQ multiplex PCR; TCRdb stores just in-frame clones and leaves some out. The sample has hundreds of thousands of clones, 11% to 15% seen once. Input material: naive CD4+ T cells from blood. The receptor set was obtained from a woman in her thirties or forties in good health.

V is TRBV19 and J is TRBJ2-7; perhaps TRBD1 as D (6 bases). V lost 6 bases and J 1 base, leaving 19 bases between the germline ends. Per germline, CDR1 LNHDA and CDR2 SQIVND (reference sequence). The CDR3 spans 16 residues. In DNA, the CDR3 is TGTGCCAGTAGGCGATCCGGGACACTCCCGTCCTACGAGCAGTACTTC. This sequence encodes CASRRSGTLPSYEQYF.

This clone was counted only a few times. The rearrangement uses TRBV19 and TRBJ2-3; D is undetermined. Germline lookup yields CDR1 LNHDA and CDR2 SQIVND (reference sequence). CDR3 length: 12 residues. Trimming took off 3 bases at V and 8 bases at J, with 9 bases between the two ends. The chain's CDR3 is CASSMGPRTQYF. The CDR3 nucleotides are TGTGCCAGTAGTATGGGCCCTCGTACGCAGTATTTT. Full variable domain (rest looked up from reference TRBV19 and TRBJ2-3): DGGITQSPKYLFRKEGQNVTLSCEQNLNHDAMYWYRQDPGQGLRLIYYSQIVNDFQKGDIAEGYSVSREKKESFPLTVTSAQKNPTAFYLCASSMGPRTQYFGPGTRLTVL.

This chain joins TRBV19 and TRBJ2-7; TRBD1 aligns across 11 bases. This CDR3 is 15 amino acids long. Germline CDR1 is LNHDA and CDR2 is SQIVND (reference sequence). With 3 bases clipped from V and 3 bases from J, the junction kept 4 bases outside the gene matches. CDR3 amino acids: CASSIEGQGVYEQYF. The CDR3 bases are TGTGCCAGTAGTATTGAGGGACAGGGGGTCTACGAGCAGTACTTC.

The chain uses TRBV9 and TRBJ2-3, with TRBD2 as a possible D gene (5 bases). There are 15 residues in the CDR3. Trimming took off 4 bases at V and 2 bases at J, with 14 bases between the two ends. Germline CDR1 is SGDLS and CDR2 is YYNGEE. The CDR3 loop reads CASSPEAGYTDTQYF. Written as DNA, the CDR3 is TGTGCCAGCAGCCCCGAGGCGGGCTACACAGATACGCAGTATTTT.

The J gene is TRBJ2-1, the V gene TRBV15; possibly TRBD2 for D (7 bases). V lost 0 bases and J 3 bases, leaving 15 bases between the germline ends. The CDR3 spans 17 residues. Germline values: CDR1 LNHNV, CDR2 YYDKDF (reference sequence). The CDR3 is CATSRDLGGGFYNEQFF. The CDR3 region has the DNA TGTGCCACCAGCAGAGATCTAGGGGGGGGCTTCTACAATGAGCAGTTCTTC.

There are a few counts of this clone. Other DNA sequences in the same sample also yield this CDR3. The gene calls are TRBV5-4 and TRBJ2-1, with 7 bases identical to TRBD1. The germline V gene encodes CDR1 SGHNT and CDR2 YYREEE (reference sequence). V lost 2 bases to trimming and J lost 1 base; unmatched junction nucleotides: 3. The CDR3 consists of 15 residues. CDR3: CASSLGGGSYNEQFF. As DNA, the CDR3 is TGTGCCAGCAGCTTAGGGGGCGGTTCCTACAATGAGCAGTTCTTC.

This clone was observed a few times. The chain recombines TRBV10-3 with TRBJ2-1; TRBD2 matches at 10 bases. The CDR3 is 14 amino acids. The V gene end was trimmed by 6 bases and the J gene end by 7 bases; junction bases not matched to a gene: 6. Germline CDR1 ENHRY, CDR2 SYGVKD. CDR3 DNA sequence: TGTGCCATCAGGAGCGGGGGGGCGGGGAATGAGCAGTTCTTC. It codes for CAIRSGGAGNEQFF.

The rearrangement uses TRBV25-1 and TRBJ1-2; D not certain. This CDR3 contains 13 residues. CDR1 and CDR2 (germline): MGHDK, SYGVNS. V gave up 3 bases and J gave up 5 bases, with 10 bases separating them. CDR3 sequence: CASSEPVQYGYTF. CDR3 coding DNA: TGTGCCAGCAGTGAGCCCGTGCAGTATGGCTACACCTTC.

V and J are TRBV9 and TRBJ2-3, with D uncertain. V lost 1 base to trimming and J lost 0 bases, with 6 bases between them. Looked up from germline, CDR1 is SGDLS and CDR2 is YYNGEE. The CDR3 length is 14 residues. The CDR3 here is CASSVTGSTDTQYF. Here the CDR3 DNA reads TGTGCCAGCAGCGTAACCGGGAGCACAGATACGCAGTATTTT.